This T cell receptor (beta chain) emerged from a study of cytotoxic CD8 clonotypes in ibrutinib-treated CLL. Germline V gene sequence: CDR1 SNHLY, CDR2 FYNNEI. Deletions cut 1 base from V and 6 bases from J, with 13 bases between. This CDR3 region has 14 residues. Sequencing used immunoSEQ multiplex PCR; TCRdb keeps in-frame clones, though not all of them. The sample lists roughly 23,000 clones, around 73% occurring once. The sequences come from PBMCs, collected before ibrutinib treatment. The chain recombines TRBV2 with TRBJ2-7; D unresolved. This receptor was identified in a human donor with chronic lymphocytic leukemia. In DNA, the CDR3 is TGTGCCAGCAGTGAAGGGACGACACCGGGCGAGCAGTACTTC. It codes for CASSEGTTPGEQYF.